This T cell receptor (beta chain) was sequenced during a study of cytomegalovirus exposure and HLA in healthy donors (dated 2017 in TCRdb). Regarding the research as a whole: The roughly 650 repertoires of the first cohort and the roughly 120 validation repertoires were produced on the same platform, according to a later analysis. The study aimed to test whether signatures of past pathogen exposure could be identified by cataloging public T cell receptors. To predict cytomegalovirus infection status, the study combined high-throughput TCR immunosequencing, statistical association of individual TCRs with disease status, and machine learning. Along with the roughly 670-subject first cohort, a separate validation cohort of roughly 110 different subjects was used. The study at large found these results: The authors suggested that the approach could potentially be extended to other disease states and immunological phenotypes. Most TCR sequences were seen in very few donors, while some public TCRs were found in many individuals. The study gave a list of under 200 TCR beta chains associated with cytomegalovirus. Three of the identified cytomegalovirus-associated TCR beta chains were confirmed in vitro to be specific for cytomegalovirus antigens. A later analysis found that TCRs clustered in the first cohort also tended to co-occur in the 120 validation repertoires, with 90% to 95% of cluster scores above 0. The validation cohort had no HLA typing available for a later analysis, so co-occurrence within that cohort was assessed over all 120 or so repertoires. In both the original and validation cohorts, the classifier was reported to diagnose cytomegalovirus status with high specificity and sensitivity.

The germline V gene specifies MRHNA as CDR1 and SNTAGT as CDR2. V and J are trimmed by 2 bases and 2 bases, and the gene matches miss 5 bases of the junction. CDR3 length: 16 amino acids, cysteine to phenylalanine. This entry keeps only the CDR3 DNA: 48 bases, framed from base 1. Donors formed part of the validation cohort, which comprised about 120 subjects and was distinct from the first cohort of several hundred subjects. As for this clone: Its antigen is currently not known. No qualities accompany the bases; no much larger clone lies one base away.

Libraries were prepared through the immunoSEQ multiplex PCR assay. The original methods were these. A statistical classification framework was developed to diagnose cytomegalovirus status using the catalog of TCR beta chain sequences. TCRdb took over this immuneACCESS table, retaining in-frame rearrangements with V and J assigned. Such tables are incomplete; in checked studies, under half of the missing clones stem from an unresolved V gene, and the remainder is unexplained. V, J and clone size derive from that table, while D and trimming were established from the DNA sequence. The sample table shows about 150,000 clones, and 86% are seen once. Clones ranked in the top ten supply about 2.2% of the sample.

The TCR comes from a human donor in good health. Specimen: PBMCs. The chain is encoded by TRBV6-4 joined to TRBJ2-3; 9 nucleotides in the junction match TRBD2. The nucleotides read TGTGCCAGCAGTGACCAGGCGGGGGGGGTCACAGATACGCAGTATTTT. This codes for CASSDQAGGVTDTQYF.